This T cell receptor (beta chain) came from a study of shared clonotypes between healthy human individuals. Looking at the study overall: Contributing individuals were a couple of females and three males aged 18 to 49. General study points: The study sampled only blood, and tissue repertoires likely differ.

Sequenced by immunoSEQ multiplex PCR; TCRdb stores in-frame clones only, minus some. This sample has around 2.5 million clones; 93% occur once, and the top ten carry about 0.38%. As to this clone: Its specificity is unknown.

The source of this sequence is a man younger than 35 in good health. Some clones in this sample may be carry-over from other donors' samples. The sequencing sample was made of naive CD4+ T cells from PBMCs. Subset here: CD45RA+ positively selected.

The CDR3 DNA sequence: TGTGCCAGCTCGCTCGGGACTAGCGGGGCCTCAGATACGCAGTATTTT. This gives the protein CASSLGTSGASDTQYF. The chain carries TRBV18 and TRBJ2-3; the match to TRBD2 covers 13 bases. This CDR3 has 16 residues. The germline CDR1 and CDR2 sequences are KGHSH and LQKENI. V lost 6 bases and J lost 4; bases outside the gene matches: 7.